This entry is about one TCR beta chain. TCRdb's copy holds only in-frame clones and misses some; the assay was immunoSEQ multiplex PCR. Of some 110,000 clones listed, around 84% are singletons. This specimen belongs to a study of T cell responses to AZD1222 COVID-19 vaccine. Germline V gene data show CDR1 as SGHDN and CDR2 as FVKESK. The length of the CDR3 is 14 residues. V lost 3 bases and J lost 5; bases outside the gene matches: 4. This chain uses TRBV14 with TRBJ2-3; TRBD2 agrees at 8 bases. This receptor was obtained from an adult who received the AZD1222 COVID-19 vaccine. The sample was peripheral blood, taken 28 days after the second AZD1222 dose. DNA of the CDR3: TGTGCCAGCAGCCAGGCGGGGGGAGGAGATACGCAGTATTTT. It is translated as CASSQAGGGDTQYF.